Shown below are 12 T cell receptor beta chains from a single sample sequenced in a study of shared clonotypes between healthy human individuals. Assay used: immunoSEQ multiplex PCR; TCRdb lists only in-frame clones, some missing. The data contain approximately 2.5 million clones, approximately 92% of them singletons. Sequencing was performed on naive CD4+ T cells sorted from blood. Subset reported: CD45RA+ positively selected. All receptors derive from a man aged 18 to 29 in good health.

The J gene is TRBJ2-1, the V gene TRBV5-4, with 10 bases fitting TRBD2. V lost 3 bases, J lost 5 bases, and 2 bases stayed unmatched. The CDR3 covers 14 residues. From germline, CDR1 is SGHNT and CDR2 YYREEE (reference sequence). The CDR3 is CASSSSGGHNEQFF. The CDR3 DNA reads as TGTGCCAGCAGCTCTAGCGGGGGCCACAATGAGCAGTTCTTC.

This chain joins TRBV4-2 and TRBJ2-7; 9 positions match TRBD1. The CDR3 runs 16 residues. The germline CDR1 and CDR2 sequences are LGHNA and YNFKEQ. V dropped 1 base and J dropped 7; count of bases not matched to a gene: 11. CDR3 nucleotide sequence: TGTGCCAGCAGCCAAGTGGGACAGGGCTTCTTGGGGGAGCAGTACTTC. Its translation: CASSQVGQGFLGEQYF.

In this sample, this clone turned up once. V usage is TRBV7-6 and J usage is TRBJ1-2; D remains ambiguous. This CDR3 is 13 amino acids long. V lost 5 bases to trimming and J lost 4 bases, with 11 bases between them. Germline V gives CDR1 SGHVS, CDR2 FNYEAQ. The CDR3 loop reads CASSALESYGYTF. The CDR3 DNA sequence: TGTGCCAGCAGCGCCTTGGAGAGCTATGGCTACACCTTC.

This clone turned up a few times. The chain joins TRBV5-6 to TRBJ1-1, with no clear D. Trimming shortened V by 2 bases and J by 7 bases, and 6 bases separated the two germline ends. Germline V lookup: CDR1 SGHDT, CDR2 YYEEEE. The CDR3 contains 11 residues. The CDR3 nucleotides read TGTGCCAGCAGCTTTTTGGGTGAAGCTTTCTTT. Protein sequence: CASSFLGEAFF. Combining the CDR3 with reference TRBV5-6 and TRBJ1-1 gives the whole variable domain DAGVTQSPTHLIKTRGQQVTLRCSPKSGHDTVSWYQQALGQGPQFIFQYYEEEERQRGNFPDRFSGHQFPNYSSELNVNALLLGDSALYLCASSFLGEAFFGQGTRLTVV.

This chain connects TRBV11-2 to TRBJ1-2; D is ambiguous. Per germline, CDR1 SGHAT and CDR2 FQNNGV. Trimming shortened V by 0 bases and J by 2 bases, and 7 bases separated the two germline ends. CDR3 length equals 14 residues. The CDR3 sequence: CASSLDWRNYGYTF. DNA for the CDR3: TGTGCCAGCAGCTTAGATTGGCGGAACTATGGCTACACCTTC.

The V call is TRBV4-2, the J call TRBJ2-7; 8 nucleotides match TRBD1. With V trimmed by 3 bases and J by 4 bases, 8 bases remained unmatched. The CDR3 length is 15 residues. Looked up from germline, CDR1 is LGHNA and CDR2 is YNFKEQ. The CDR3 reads CASSQAEGQEYEQYF. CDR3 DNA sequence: TGTGCCAGCAGCCAGGCGGAGGGACAGGAGTACGAGCAGTACTTC.

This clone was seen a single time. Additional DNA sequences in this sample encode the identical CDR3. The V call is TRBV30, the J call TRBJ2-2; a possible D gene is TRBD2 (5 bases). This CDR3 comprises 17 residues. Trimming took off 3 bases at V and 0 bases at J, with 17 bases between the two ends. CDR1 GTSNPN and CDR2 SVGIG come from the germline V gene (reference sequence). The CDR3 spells CAWRSGRWQTNTGELFF. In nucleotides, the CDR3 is TGTGCCTGGAGAAGCGGCCGGTGGCAAACGAACACCGGGGAGCTGTTTTTT.

The chain's CDR3 is CASSIRGYGYGYTF. In DNA form, the CDR3 reads TGTGCCAGTAGTATTCGGGGATATGGCTATGGCTACACCTTC. The chain joins TRBV19 to TRBJ1-2; no definite D call. V gave up 3 bases and J gave up 4 bases, with 12 bases separating them. The germline V gene has CDR1 LNHDA and CDR2 SQIVND (reference sequence). This CDR3 spans 14 amino acids.

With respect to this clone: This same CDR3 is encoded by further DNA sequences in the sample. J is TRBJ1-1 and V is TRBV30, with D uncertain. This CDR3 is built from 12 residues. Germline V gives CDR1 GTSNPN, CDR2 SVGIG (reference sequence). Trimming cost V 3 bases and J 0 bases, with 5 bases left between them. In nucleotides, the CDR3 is TGTGCCTGGAGCGATTTGAACACTGAAGCTTTCTTT. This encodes CAWSDLNTEAFF.

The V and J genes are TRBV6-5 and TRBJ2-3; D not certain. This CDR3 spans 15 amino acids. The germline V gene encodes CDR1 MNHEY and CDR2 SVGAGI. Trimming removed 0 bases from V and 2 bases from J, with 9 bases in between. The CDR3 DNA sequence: TGTGCCAGCAGTTACTCCGTGATATCCACAGATACGCAGTATTTT. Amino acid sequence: CASSYSVISTDTQYF.

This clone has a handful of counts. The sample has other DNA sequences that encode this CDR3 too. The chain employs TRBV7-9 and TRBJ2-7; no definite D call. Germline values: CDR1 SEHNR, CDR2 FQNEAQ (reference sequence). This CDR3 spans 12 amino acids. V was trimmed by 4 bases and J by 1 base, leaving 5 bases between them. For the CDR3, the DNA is TGTGCCAGCAGCTCCCTATCCTACGAGCAGTACTTC. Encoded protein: CASSSLSYEQYF. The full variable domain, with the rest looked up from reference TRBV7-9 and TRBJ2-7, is DTGVSQNPRHKITKRGQNVTFRCDPISEHNRLYWYRQTLGQGPEFLTYFQNEAQLEKSRLLSDRFSAERPKGSFSTLEIQRTEQGDSAMYLCASSSLSYEQYFGPGTRLTVT.

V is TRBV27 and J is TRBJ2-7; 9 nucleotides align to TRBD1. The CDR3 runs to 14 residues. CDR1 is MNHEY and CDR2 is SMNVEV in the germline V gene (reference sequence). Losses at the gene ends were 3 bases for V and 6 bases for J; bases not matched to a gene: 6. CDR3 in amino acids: CASSFGTGFSEQYF. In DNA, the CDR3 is TGTGCCAGCAGTTTCGGGACAGGGTTTTCCGAGCAGTACTTC.